The clone carrying this T cell receptor beta chain was seen only a few times. Its specificity is unknown. What was sequenced were expressed TCRB transcripts, since all of the isolated RNA had been reverse transcribed. Some clones are missing from TCRdb's copy, which holds only in-frame ones; the method was immunoSEQ multiplex PCR. This sample yields under 70,000 clones, of which 55% to 75% are seen a single time; over 0.25% belongs to the top ten. After removal of 1 base from V and 6 bases from J, the junction contained 10 bases not matched to a gene. Germline V lookup: CDR1 SGHRS, CDR2 YFSETQ. The CDR3 spans 16 residues. This record comes from a study of beta chain features in type 1 diabetes. The overall study: Healthy donors and patients showed comparable age, gender and cell yields. All of the samples together had 85 million to 140 million sorted cells examined.

Points from the study as a whole: Moderate but significant shortening of TCRB CDR3s was recorded in all four CD4+ subsets from Type 1 diabetes patients.

The sequence was obtained from a woman younger than 45 with type 1 diabetes. The V call is TRBV5-1, the J call TRBJ2-1, with 7 bases matching TRBD1. The sample consisted of stem cell memory CD4+ T cells from blood. CDR3 in DNA: TGCGCCAGCAGCTTGCCCGGGACAGTGGGGTCCAATGAGCAGTTCTTC. Translating it yields CASSLPGTVGSNEQFF.